This T cell receptor beta chain comes out of a study of shared clonotypes between healthy human individuals. Clones were read by immunoSEQ multiplex PCR, and TCRdb kept only the in-frame ones, dropping some. Here the sample spans some 2.4 million clones, 93% being singletons. The germline V gene has CDR1 MNHEY and CDR2 SVGAGI. The CDR3 has 14 amino acids. V gave up 3 bases and J gave up 3 bases; unmatched junction bases: 5. Regarding this clone: The same CDR3 can be traced to other DNA sequences in this sample.

The rearrangement joins TRBV6-5 to TRBJ2-7; TRBD2 aligns across 7 bases. Sequencing used naive CD4+ T cells from PBMCs. Noted subset: CD45RA+ positively selected. The source of this sequence is a man between 18 and 35 years old in good health. Some clones in this sample may be carry-over from other donors' samples. As DNA, the CDR3 is TGTGCCAGCAGTTATTCCAGGGAGGGCTACGAGCAGTACTTC. As protein: CASSYSREGYEQYF.